This T cell receptor (beta chain) emerged from a study of early T cells in non-severe SARS-CoV-2 infection. Study at large: Sequenced material consisted of bulk RNA (from unsorted whole blood), and chains were unpaired. The study's findings and limits: VDJdb-based matching was biased toward anti-spike CD8 responses and missed private and CD4 specificities.

The sample holds many counts of this clonotype. Its antigen is currently unknown. The TCR library protocol attached unique molecular identifiers to the individual cDNA molecules. One entry per CDR3 protein results from TCRdb running MiXCR on the 5' RACE reads. The sample comprises about 35,000 distinct CDR3 sequences, roughly 7.9% of which are singletons, and 12% rests with the top ten. Germline-derived CDR1 and CDR2 are SGHNT and YYREEE (reference sequence). Trimming pared 4 bases from V and 4 bases from J, leaving 19 bases between. The CDR3 covers 16 residues. This TCR was sampled from an adult who was a healthcare worker with PCR-confirmed SARS-CoV-2 infection or an uninfected control (not recorded which). The input for sequencing was whole blood, taken at baseline. The J gene is TRBJ2-3, the V gene TRBV5-4; a weak D match, TRBD1 (7 bases). In DNA, the CDR3 is TGTGCCAGCAGCCAGGGGGGCAGGGGAGGAGCAGATACGCAGTATTTT. Translation: CASSQGGRGGADTQYF. The full variable domain, rest sourced from reference TRBV5-4 and TRBJ2-3, is ETGVTQSPTHLIKTRGQQVTLRCSSQSGHNTVSWYQQALGQGPQFIFQYYREEENGRGNFPPRFSGLQFPNYSSELNVNALELDDSALYLCASSQGGRGGADTQYFGPGTRLTVL.